The 29 T cell receptor beta chains presented below share a single source sample, sequenced in a study of T cell changes during pregnancy in multiple sclerosis. Sequencing was performed with immunoSEQ multiplex PCR; in TCRdb, only in-frame clones are kept and a portion is missing. This table has 40,000 to 45,000 clones, around 90% appearing once. The sequenced sample was CD4+ T cells from peripheral blood mononuclear cells, obtained in the first trimester of pregnancy. These TCRs come from a female donor with multiple sclerosis, enrolled in a pregnancy study.

The V gene is TRBV4-1, the J gene TRBJ2-5; 16 bases line up with TRBD2. Trimming at V came to 8 bases and at J to 5 bases, leaving 14 bases not matched to a gene. CDR1 and CDR2 (germline): MGHRA, YSYEKL. The CDR3 has 18 amino acids. CDR3 nucleotide sequence: TGCGCCAGCGGAAGGGGGACTAGCGGGAGGGCCGCCGGTGAGACCCAGTACTTC. This gives the protein CASGRGTSGRAAGETQYF.

This chain's CDR3 is CASSANSRNYGYTF. Written as DNA, the CDR3 is TGCGCCAGCAGCGCAAACTCCCGAAACTATGGCTACACCTTC. The genes are TRBV4-3 and TRBJ1-2; D unclear. The CDR3 extends over 14 amino acids. Germline V gene lookup returns CDR1 LGHNA and CDR2 YSLEER. Trimming pared 5 bases from V and 2 bases from J, leaving 12 bases between.

This chain uses TRBV6-4 with TRBJ2-1, with D possibly matching TRBD2 (5 bases). CDR1 MRHNA and CDR2 SNTAGT come from the germline V gene. Between the trimmed V and J ends, which lost 4 bases and 6 bases, there was a span of 13 bases. The CDR3 consists of 14 residues. The CDR3, as DNA: TGTGCCAGCAGTGGGGAACTAGGTTCCAATGAGCAGTTCTTC. It translates to CASSGELGSNEQFF.

This clone was observed a handful of times. The chain employs TRBV2 and TRBJ1-5; 8 bases map to TRBD1. CDR3 size: 15 residues. Germline CDR1 is SNHLY and CDR2 is FYNNEI. V shed 5 bases, J shed 5 bases, and the junction held 8 bases outside the gene matches. The CDR3 DNA follows: TGTGCCAGCAGTTTCGGACAGGGCCCCGATCAGCCCCAGCATTTT. Amino acid sequence: CASSFGQGPDQPQHF.

V and J are TRBV29-1 and TRBJ2-1; tentative D call: TRBD2 (6 bases). This CDR3 contains 15 residues. Trimming left V 0 bases short and J 7 bases short, with 16 bases between. In germline, CDR1 is SQVTM, CDR2 ANQGSEA. The CDR3 sequence is CSVEEWGGGRNEQFF. CDR3 bases: TGCAGCGTTGAAGAATGGGGAGGCGGTAGGAATGAGCAGTTCTTC.

The chain has TRBV27 and TRBJ2-7, with TRBD1 matching over 7 bases. Per germline, CDR1 MNHEY and CDR2 SMNVEV (reference sequence). The CDR3 totals 14 residues. After removal of 5 bases from V and 0 bases from J, the junction contained 4 bases not matched to a gene. The CDR3 loop reads CASSDRVLSYEQYF. CDR3 coding DNA: TGTGCCAGCAGTGACAGGGTCCTCTCCTACGAGCAGTACTTC.

The chain combines TRBV5-1 with TRBJ2-2, with 9 bases that match TRBD2. Germline loops: CDR1 SGHRS, CDR2 YFSETQ. The CDR3 extends over 15 amino acids. The junction had 7 bases not matched to a gene; V was cut back by 1 base and J by 9 bases. Written as DNA, the CDR3 is TGCGCCAGCAGCTTGTTCTCTAGCGGGAATCGGGAGCTGTTTTTT. Translated: CASSLFSSGNRELFF.

CDR3 protein: CASSQGTSTDTQYF. The CDR3 DNA reads TGTGCCAGCAGTCAGGGGACCAGCACAGATACGCAGTATTTT. This chain connects TRBV6-1 to TRBJ2-3, with D possibly being TRBD1 (6 bases). CDR1 is MNHNS, CDR2 SASEGT, per germline. This CDR3 is 14 amino acids long. V was pared by 5 bases and J by 0 bases, with 9 bases between.

The genes are TRBV10-3 and TRBJ1-4, with 9 bases that match TRBD1. CDR3 length: 13 amino acids. CDR1 and CDR2 from the germline V gene are ENHRY and SYGVKD. Trimming at V came to 11 bases and at J to 8 bases, leaving 9 bases not matched to a gene. The CDR3 DNA reads TGTGCCTCTACAGGGGGCCTCGCCGAAAAACTGTTTTTT. As protein: CASTGGLAEKLFF.

V gene TRBV5-1 combines with J gene TRBJ2-1, with a weak D call TRBD2 (5 bases). Germline V gene lookup returns CDR1 SGHRS and CDR2 YFSETQ. V gave up 5 bases and J gave up 6 bases, with 12 bases separating them. This CDR3 comprises 13 residues. The CDR3 DNA is TGCGCCAGCAGTTTTACTAGTTTCAATGAGCAGTTCTTC. This gives the protein CASSFTSFNEQFF.

This rearrangement joins TRBV4-2 to TRBJ1-2; 7 nucleotides line up with TRBD1. Trimming removed 4 bases from V and 1 base from J; junction bases left unmatched: 12. The CDR3 sequence is 17 residues long. CDR1 is LGHNA and CDR2 is YNFKEQ in the germline V gene. CDR3 protein: CASSLDSDRRDNYGYTF. In DNA, the CDR3 is TGTGCCAGCAGCCTCGATTCGGACAGGCGAGATAACTATGGCTACACCTTC.

The chain employs TRBV5-1 and TRBJ2-3, with 11 bases that match TRBD2. Germline V gene data show CDR1 as SGHRS and CDR2 as YFSETQ. The CDR3 sequence is 17 residues long. J gave up 0 bases and V 4 bases, and 7 bases lay outside the gene matches. The CDR3, as DNA: TGCGCCAGCAGCCTGGGACTAGCGGCAACTAGCACAGATACGCAGTATTTT. It codes for CASSLGLAATSTDTQYF. Full variable domain (remainder filled in from reference TRBV5-1 and TRBJ2-3): KAGVTQTPRYLIKTRGQQVTLSCSPISGHRSVSWYQQTPGQGLQFLFEYFSETQRNKGNFPGRFSGRQFSNSRSEMNVSTLELGDSALYLCASSLGLAATSTDTQYFGPGTRLTVL.

CDR3: CASSDASGRAYEQYF. As DNA, the CDR3 is TGTGCCAGCAGCGATGCCAGCGGGAGGGCCTACGAGCAGTACTTC. The chain couples TRBV5-6 to TRBJ2-7; TRBD2 matches at 10 bases. CDR1 is SGHDT, CDR2 YYEEEE, per germline. V shed 4 bases and J 2 bases; nucleotides not matched to a gene: 6. The CDR3 totals 15 residues.

The J gene is TRBJ2-5, the V gene TRBV30; 11 bases agree with TRBD2. Germline lookup yields CDR1 GTSNPN and CDR2 SVGIG (reference sequence). This CDR3 has 15 amino acids. V trimming: 3 bases; J trimming: 1 base; junction bases outside the gene matches: 4. This CDR3 reads CAWRPGLAVQETQYF. CDR3 coding DNA: TGTGCCTGGAGGCCGGGACTAGCGGTCCAAGAGACCCAGTACTTC.

The chain uses TRBV5-1 and TRBJ2-7, with 7 bases identical to TRBD2. J gave up 3 bases and V 2 bases, and 8 bases lay outside the gene matches. This CDR3 comprises 15 residues. Germline CDR1 and CDR2: SGHRS and YFSETQ. CDR3 protein: CASSFGEGRNYEQYF. In DNA, the CDR3 is TGCGCCAGCAGCTTCGGGGAGGGGAGAAACTACGAGCAGTACTTC. Full variable domain (missing parts from reference TRBV5-1 and TRBJ2-7): KAGVTQTPRYLIKTRGQQVTLSCSPISGHRSVSWYQQTPGQGLQFLFEYFSETQRNKGNFPGRFSGRQFSNSRSEMNVSTLELGDSALYLCASSFGEGRNYEQYFGPGTRLTVT.

The chain is built from TRBV6-6 and TRBJ2-5; 12 nucleotides match TRBD1. The V gene's germline CDR1 is MNHNY and CDR2 SVGAGI (reference sequence). J lost 4 bases, V lost 5 bases, and 5 bases had no gene match. This CDR3 has 15 residues. This CDR3 reads CASSDGTGGLETQYF. CDR3 in DNA: TGTGCCAGCAGTGACGGGACAGGGGGCCTAGAGACCCAGTACTTC.

This chain joins TRBV5-1 and TRBJ1-3, with a tentative D call TRBD1 (5 bases). This CDR3 contains 16 residues. Germline values: CDR1 SGHRS, CDR2 YFSETQ. V was shortened by 4 bases and J by 3 bases, with 17 bases between the two germline ends. Here the CDR3 DNA reads TGCGCCAGCAGCCCCAACGACAGCCCGGTTGGAAACACCATATATTTT. Residues: CASSPNDSPVGNTIYF.

V and J are TRBV18 and TRBJ1-5; the match to TRBD1 covers 9 bases. Germline-derived CDR1 and CDR2 are KGHSH and LQKENI. V trimming: 3 bases; J trimming: 5 bases; junction bases outside the gene matches: 2. The CDR3 has 14 residues. CDR3 bases: TGTGCCAGCTCACCGGGACAGGGACATCAGCCCCAGCATTTT. Protein sequence: CASSPGQGHQPQHF.

This clone occurred a few times. The germline gene is not matched at one end of the junction; a read error may be the cause. The V gene is TRBV9, the J gene TRBJ1-1; TRBD1 matches 9 bases. The CDR3 contains 13 residues. Germline V gives CDR1 SGDLS, CDR2 YYNGEE. The CDR3 DNA follows: TGTGCCAGCACCGTAACCGGGACAGGGGAAGCTTTCTTT. This encodes CASTVTGTGEAFF.

The J gene is TRBJ2-3, the V gene TRBV29-1; 11 positions match TRBD2. Germline V gives CDR1 SQVTM, CDR2 ANQGSEA. The CDR3 is 13 residues long. V was clipped by 7 bases and J by 4 bases; unmatched bases: 4. This CDR3 is CSATSGSPDTQYF. The CDR3 DNA is TGCAGCGCAACTAGCGGGAGCCCAGATACGCAGTATTTT.

The chain employs TRBV18 and TRBJ2-5; possible D gene TRBD1, 5 bases. The CDR3 loop spans 12 amino acids. Germline CDR1 and CDR2: KGHSH and LQKENI. V dropped 7 bases and J dropped 5 bases, with 11 bases sitting between them. This chain's CDR3 is CASFRQPETQYF. DNA of the CDR3: TGTGCCAGCTTCCGACAGCCCGAGACCCAGTACTTC. Filled out from reference TRBV18 and TRBJ2-5, the complete variable domain reads NAGVMQNPRHLVRRRGQEARLRCSPMKGHSHVYWYRQLPEEGLKFMVYLQKENIIDESGMPKERFSAEFPKEGPSILRIQQVVRGDSAAYFCASFRQPETQYFGPGTRLLVL.

The J gene is TRBJ2-3, the V gene TRBV5-1; D remains ambiguous. Germline V gives CDR1 SGHRS, CDR2 YFSETQ. V lost 5 bases to trimming and J lost 2 bases, with 12 bases between them. The CDR3 length is 14 residues. The CDR3 nucleotides are TGCGCCAGCAGGTCGGAGAGGCTCACAGATACGCAGTATTTT. It encodes CASRSERLTDTQYF.

The CDR3 loop reads CASRGQGKTYEQYF. Here the CDR3 DNA reads TGTGCCAGCCGGGGACAGGGGAAAACCTACGAGCAGTACTTC. The chain recombines TRBV18 with TRBJ2-7; 10 positions match TRBD1. Germline CDR1 is KGHSH and CDR2 is LQKENI. The CDR3 extends over 14 amino acids. V was clipped by 8 bases and J by 2 bases; unmatched bases: 6.

The V gene is TRBV29-1, the J gene TRBJ1-4; 8 bases are a match to TRBD1. CDR1 and CDR2 (germline): SQVTM, ANQGSEA. The CDR3 runs 14 residues. The V gene end was trimmed by 1 base and the J gene end by 6 bases; junction bases not matched to a gene: 4. CDR3 nucleotides: TGCAGCGTTGAAGGGACAGGGCGGGATGAAAAACTGTTTTTT. This translates into CSVEGTGRDEKLFF.

This chain links TRBV5-1 with TRBJ2-1; D is ambiguous. The length of the CDR3 is 14 residues. The germline CDR1 and CDR2 sequences are SGHRS and YFSETQ. V lost 0 bases, J lost 6 bases, and 10 bases lay in between. The DNA of the CDR3 is TGCGCCAGCAGCTTGGGACTCAATTCCAATGAGCAGTTCTTC. It encodes CASSLGLNSNEQFF.

This chain connects TRBV19 to TRBJ2-1; D is unclear. Germline CDR1 is LNHDA and CDR2 is SQIVND (reference sequence). The CDR3 extends over 13 amino acids. V was cut by 5 bases and J by 11 bases, with 16 bases left in between. The CDR3 region is CASSGSTQIQQFF. The CDR3 region has the DNA TGTGCCAGTAGTGGATCGACTCAGATTCAGCAGTTCTTC. The full variable domain, completed using reference TRBV19 and TRBJ2-1, is DGGITQSPKYLFRKEGQNVTLSCEQNLNHDAMYWYRQDPGQGLRLIYYSQIVNDFQKGDIAEGYSVSREKKESFPLTVTSAQKNPTAFYLCASSGSTQIQQFFGPGTRLTVL.

The chain uses TRBV18 and TRBJ2-3; 8 nucleotides match TRBD2. Germline V lookup: CDR1 KGHSH, CDR2 LQKENI. This CDR3 comprises 14 residues. V lost 3 bases to trimming and J lost 5 bases; unmatched junction nucleotides: 4. The CDR3 loop reads CASSPGLAGDTQYF. The CDR3 coding sequence is TGTGCCAGCTCACCGGGCCTAGCGGGAGATACGCAGTATTTT.

V gene TRBV10-3 combines with J gene TRBJ2-3, with D maybe TRBD2 (5 bases). Trimming shortened V by 7 bases and J by 4 bases, and 15 bases separated the two germline ends. This CDR3 has 14 amino acids. Germline V lookup: CDR1 ENHRY, CDR2 SYGVKD. This chain's CDR3 is CAIKLNGNADTQYF. As DNA, the CDR3 is TGTGCCATCAAACTCAACGGGAACGCAGATACGCAGTATTTT.

CDR3 sequence (DNA): TGTGCCAGCAGTTTATTTACCCCATTGGCGGGGAGTACCTACGAGCAGTACTTC. This sequence encodes CASSLFTPLAGSTYEQYF. This chain uses TRBV27 with TRBJ2-7; D possibly corresponds to TRBD2 (6 bases). This CDR3 is 18 amino acids long. Per the germline V gene, CDR1 is MNHEY and CDR2 is SMNVEV (reference sequence). Between the trimmed V and J ends, which lost 1 base and 2 bases, there was a span of 21 bases.